Listed below are T cell receptor beta chains from one sample, sequenced in a study of beta chain features in type 1 diabetes. Sequencing used immunoSEQ multiplex PCR; TCRdb keeps in-frame clones, though not all of them. In the table there are hundreds of thousands of clones, around 15% of which are singletons. Sequences were obtained from naive CD4+ T cells from blood. The receptors originated from a young man in good health. Each CDR3 is given with its conserved first and last residue. D genes are given only for firm matches. Clone size is not always given. Where it is, it says once, few, many or a class for expanded clones.

TRBJ2-1	TRBD2	TRBV5-6	-	TGTGCCAGCAGCTTGGGGGAATTAAGACTAGCGGGACTGAATGAGCAGTTCTTC	CASSLGELRLAGLNEQFF
TRBJ1-2	-	TRBV4-2	few	TGTGCCAGCAGCCGGGGCAATGGCTACACCTTC	CASSRGNGYTF
TRBJ2-7	-	TRBV10-3	many	TGTGCCATCAGTTACAACTACGAGCAGTACTTC	CAISYNYEQYF
TRBJ2-7	TRBD1	TRBV10-3	-	TGTGCCAGCTCCGACAGGGTCAAAGACGAGCAGTACTTC	CASSDRVKDEQYF
TRBJ2-6	-	TRBV15	few	TGTGCCACCAGCAGAGAGGGGACAAGTTCTGGGGCCAACGTCCTGACTTTC	CATSREGTSSGANVLTF
TRBJ2-1	-	TRBV5-1	-	TGCGCCAGCAGCTTGGTGATTGGACGGAGCGCTGAGCAGTTCTTC	CASSLVIGRSAEQFF
TRBJ2-4	-	TRBV18	few	TGTGCCAGCTCAATACAAGAGGGCAAAAACATTCAGTACTTC	CASSIQEGKNIQYF
TRBJ2-7	-	TRBV6-1	few	TGTGCCAGCAGTGAATCCAGGGGACCCTACGAGCAGTACTTC	CASSESRGPYEQYF
TRBJ2-5	-	TRBV29-1	-	TGCAGCGTTGTAGGCAGGGGACAAGAGACCCAGTACTTC	CSVVGRGQETQYF
TRBJ1-2	-	TRBV30	few	TGTGCCTGGAGTGTAGGGGGGTATGGCTACACCTTC	CAWSVGGYGYTF
TRBJ2-1	-	TRBV19	few	TGTGCCAGTAGGGTTGCCACCACACCTTACAATGAGCAGTTCTTC	CASRVATTPYNEQFF
TRBJ2-4	TRBD2	TRBV7-2	-	TGTGCCAGCAGCTCCAGCGGGAGGGCTGCGCAAAACATTCAGTACTTC	CASSSSGRAAQNIQYF
TRBJ1-1	-	TRBV18	few	TGTGCCAGCTCACGAGATACAGGGAGTACTGAAGCTTTCTTT	CASSRDTGSTEAFF
TRBJ2-3	-	TRBV9	few	TGTGCCAGCAGCATAAGATCCCCGGGAGATACGCAGTATTTT	CASSIRSPGDTQYF
TRBJ2-1	TRBD2	TRBV19	-	TGTGCCAGTAAAGTCCCTAGCGGGAGATCTGGCTCCTACAATGAGCAGTTCTTC	CASKVPSGRSGSYNEQFF
TRBJ1-2	-	TRBV28	few	TGTGCCAGCGTATCGCGGGGTTATGGCTACACCTTC	CASVSRGYGYTF
TRBJ1-1	TRBD1	TRBV28	few	TGTGCCAGCAGCTTCTTCCGGGACAGGGCGAGGGGATGGAGTATTCCTGAAGCTTTCTTT	CASSFFRDRARGWSIPEAFF
TRBJ1-5	TRBD1	TRBV5-1	few	TGCGCCAGCAGCTTTCAGGGGGGGAATCAGCCCCAGCATTTT	CASSFQGGNQPQHF
TRBJ2-3	-	TRBV19	-	TGTGCCAGTGCCCGGAGGACTACAAATACGCAGTATTTT	CASARRTTNTQYF
TRBJ2-2	-	TRBV7-3	few	TGTGCCAGCAGCGTCCTGACCGGGGAGCTGTTTTTT	CASSVLTGELFF
TRBJ2-7	TRBD2	TRBV7-2	few	TGTGCCAGCAGCTTATTGCGGGGGGCCGGCGAGCAGTACTTC	CASSLLRGAGEQYF
TRBJ1-1	-	TRBV18	few	TGTGCCAGCTCACCAGCAGTCCTGAACACTGAAGCTTTCTTT	CASSPAVLNTEAFF
TRBJ2-7	-	TRBV7-2	-	TGTGCCAGCAGCCGGGACGCGAGCTCCTACGAGCAGTACTTC	CASSRDASSYEQYF
TRBJ1-4	-	TRBV14	-	TGTGCCAGCAGCCGACAGATAACAAATGAAAAACTGTTTTTT	CASSRQITNEKLFF
TRBJ2-7	TRBD2	TRBV10-3	few	TGTGCCATCAGTGAGTCGGCTAGCGGGATAATCAGCTACGAGCAGTACTTC	CAISESASGIISYEQYF
TRBJ2-1	TRBD1	TRBV5-1	few	TGCGCCAGCTCGGGACAGTACAATGAGCAGTTCTTC	CASSGQYNEQFF
TRBJ2-1	TRBD1	TRBV7-3	few	TGTGCCAGCAGCCGGACAGGGGGCGGCGGGAGAGTCTATGAGCAGTTCTTC	CASSRTGGGGRVYEQFF
TRBJ1-5	-	TRBV7-8	few	TGTGCCAGCAGCCCCCGGGGCGCCAATCGTCCCCAGCATTTT	CASSPRGANRPQHF
TRBJ1-2	-	TRBV7-3	few	TGTGCCAGCAGCGCCTACCTTACACCGAACTATGGCTACACCTTC	CASSAYLTPNYGYTF
TRBJ1-5	-	TRBV4-1	few	TGCGCCAGCAGCCCAGTGAGAAGGGGGGTTAGCAATCAGCCCCAGCATTTT	CASSPVRRGVSNQPQHF
TRBJ1-1	-	TRBV10-2	-	TGCGCCAGCAGTGAGTACGGGAAAGCTTTCTTT	CASSEYGKAFF
TRBJ1-1	-	TRBV2	few	TGTGCCAGCAGCTTGGCGGCCAGGGAAGCTTTCTTT	CASSLAAREAFF
TRBJ2-7	-	TRBV25-1	few	TGTGCCAGCAGTCCCAGGAACAGGGCATCCTACGAGCAGTACTTC	CASSPRNRASYEQYF
TRBJ1-2	TRBD1	TRBV5-4	-	TGTGCCAGCAGCTCGGCCCGACAGGGAGACTATGGCTACACCTTC	CASSSARQGDYGYTF
TRBJ1-1	TRBD1	TRBV9	few	TGTGCCAGCAGCGTGGACAGGGGGGACACTGAAGCTTTCTTT	CASSVDRGDTEAFF
TRBJ1-2	TRBD1	TRBV18	-	TGTGCCAGCTCGGGACAGGGCTACTATGGCTACACCTTC	CASSGQGYYGYTF
TRBJ2-1	TRBD2	TRBV7-3	-	TGTGCCAGCAGCTTAACGCCGATGGGTACTAGCGGGTTTCAGGGGGATGAGCAGTTCTTC	CASSLTPMGTSGFQGDEQFF
TRBJ2-2	-	TRBV7-8	-	TGTGCCAGCTCCCCCAAGGTTGGGATTATCCTCCGCAATTACACCGGGGAGCTGTTTTTT	CASSPKVGIILRNYTGELFF
TRBJ1-1	TRBD1	TRBV7-9	-	TGTGCCAGCAGCTTAGGTCGCAGGGGGCTCGATGAAGCTTTCTTT	CASSLGRRGLDEAFF
TRBJ1-2	-	TRBV7-9	-	TGTGCCAGCAGCTTCGAGGCCCCAGTGGGTGGCTACACCTTC	CASSFEAPVGGYTF
TRBJ1-5	-	TRBV15	-	TGTGCCACCAGCAGAGGGGGAGGACGGGGTCAGCCCCAGCATTTT	CATSRGGGRGQPQHF
TRBJ2-3	TRBD2	TRBV19	-	TGTGCCAGTAGTCCCCCTACGGGACTAGCGGGAGAGGATACGCAGTATTTT	CASSPPTGLAGEDTQYF
TRBJ2-5	TRBD2	TRBV14	many	TGTGCCAGCAGCGCCACTAGCGGGACCCCCCAGTACTTC	CASSATSGTPQYF
TRBJ2-5	-	TRBV5-1	few	TGCGCCAGCAGCTTGGGGACTTACAAAGAGACCCAGTACTTC	CASSLGTYKETQYF
TRBJ2-2	-	TRBV6-5	once	TGTGCCAGCAGCAGGGGCTCGGCCGGGGAGCTGTTTTTT	CASSRGSAGELFF
TRBJ1-4	TRBD1	TRBV2	few	TGTGCCAGCAGCGCACAGGGGGACAATGAAAAACTGTTTTTT	CASSAQGDNEKLFF
TRBJ1-5	TRBD1	TRBV7-8	-	TGTGCCAGCAGTAAGTTCCCCAGAGGACAGGGAGGTCAGCCCCAGCATTTT	CASSKFPRGQGGQPQHF
TRBJ2-7	TRBD1	TRBV5-1	-	TGCGCCAGCAGCCTAGACAGGGCAATACACTTC	CASSLDRAIHF
TRBJ2-5	-	TRBV29-1	-	TGCAGCGTTGAACGGGGAACCGAGACCCAGTACTTC	CSVERGTETQYF
TRBJ1-2	TRBD1	TRBV7-2	-	TGTGCCAGCAGCTTAGGAGGGGGCATAGGTGGCTACACCTTC	CASSLGGGIGGYTF
TRBJ1-1	-	TRBV23-1	few	TGCGCCAGCAGTCACAAAGTGAACACTGAAGCTTTCTTT	CASSHKVNTEAFF
TRBJ2-1	TRBD2	TRBV7-9	-	TGTGCCAGCAGCTTAGACCGCAGGGTACTAGCGGGATTGGATGAGCAGTTCTTC	CASSLDRRVLAGLDEQFF
TRBJ2-1	TRBD2	TRBV11-2	-	TGTGCCAGCAGCTTTGCCGGGACTATCCCAAATGAGCAGTTCTTC	CASSFAGTIPNEQFF
TRBJ1-2	-	TRBV15	few	TGTGCCACCAGCAGAGGCGGGAAAACAGGTGGCTACACCTTC	CATSRGGKTGGYTF
TRBJ2-5	-	TRBV12-5	-	TGTGCTCCAGTCAGGACCGATCAAGAGACCCAGTACTTC	CAPVRTDQETQYF
TRBJ2-7	-	TRBV14	few	TGTGCCAGCAGCCTCCAACCGAACTCCTACGAGCAGTACTTC	CASSLQPNSYEQYF
TRBJ2-7	-	TRBV28	few	TGTGCCAGCAGTTTATGGGGACGGGAGACCTACGAGCAGTACTTC	CASSLWGRETYEQYF